This is a list of T cell receptor beta chains from one sample in a study of naive and memory T cell subsets. TCRdb re-called the 5' RACE reads with MiXCR, one entry per CDR3 protein. The table shows roughly 60,000 distinct CDR3 sequences, with more than 6.5% occurring only once. The receptor source for this set is a female donor in good health. CDR3s include the opening cysteine and the closing phenylalanine or tryptophan. Each record gives: CDR3 length, J gene, D gene, V gene, clone size, CDR3 DNA, CDR3 protein. A D gene is named only where the DNA matches it firmly. The size entry is marked missing in some rows and otherwise reads once, few, many or a size class.

>16|TRBJ2-1|TRBD2|TRBV20-1|many
TGCAGTGCTAGCTATCTAGCGGGACTCTCCTACAATGAGCAGTTCTTC
CSASYLAGLSYNEQFF
>15|TRBJ1-5|TRBD1|TRBV19|-
TGTGCCAGTAGTACCGGGACAGGGGCAGGTCAGCCCCAGCATTTT
CASSTGTGAGQPQHF
>13|TRBJ2-5|-|TRBV29-1|-
TGCAGCGTTGTCGCCCCCCCAGGGGAGACCCAGTACTTC
CSVVAPPGETQYF
>16|TRBJ2-1|TRBD2|TRBV7-9|-
TGTGCCAGCAGCTACTCCGGGACTAGCGGGAGGGGTGAGCAGTTCTTC
CASSYSGTSGRGEQFF
>12|TRBJ2-1|-|TRBV7-3|few
TGTGCCAGCAGCGAAGAGGACAATGAGCAGTTCTTC
CASSEEDNEQFF
>15|TRBJ2-7|-|TRBV13|-
TGTGCCAGCAGTCCCCTTAGGGGGGGGGCTCGCGAGCAGTACTTC
CASSPLRGGAREQYF
>14|TRBJ2-1|-|TRBV6-2/TRBV6-3|many
TGTGCCAGCAGTCTACCCCAGGGGTACAATGAGCAGTTCTTC
CASSLPQGYNEQFF
>16|TRBJ2-3|TRBD2|TRBV29-1|-
TGCAGCGTTAGGGCTAGCGGGAGTAGGAGCACAGATACGCAGTATTTT
CSVRASGSRSTDTQYF
>15|TRBJ2-1|-|TRBV5-1|-
TGCGCCAGCAGCTCCTCAGGGATTTCCAACAATGAGCAGTTCTTC
CASSSSGISNNEQFF
>17|TRBJ2-4|TRBD1|TRBV7-9|-
TGTGCCAGCAGCACATCACAGGGGGCGTTACTCTTAAACATTCAGTACTTC
CASSTSQGALLLNIQYF
>13|TRBJ1-1|TRBD1|TRBV20-1|few
TGCAGTGCCAGGGACAGGGGTAGGACTGAAGCTTTCTTT
CSARDRGRTEAFF
>14|TRBJ2-3|TRBD1|TRBV27|many
TGTGCCAGCAGTTGGACAGGGGGCACAGATACGCAGTATTTT
CASSWTGGTDTQYF
>13|TRBJ2-5|-|TRBV19|-
TGTGCCAGTAGTATGCGACTGCCCGAGACCCAGTACTTC
CASSMRLPETQYF
>13|TRBJ2-7|-|TRBV29-1|many
TGCAGCGTTGGTGAGGGCAGATTCTACGAGCAGTACTTC
CSVGEGRFYEQYF
>15|TRBJ2-1|TRBD1|TRBV28|-
TGTGCCAGCAGTTTAGGTGGGACAGGGGTGAATGAGCAGTTCTTC
CASSLGGTGVNEQFF
>13|TRBJ1-1|-|TRBV10-3|few
TGTGCCACCGGACGGGGGGCTGCGACTGAAGCTTTCTTT
CATGRGAATEAFF
>16|TRBJ2-5|-|TRBV6-6|-
TGTGCCAGCAGTAACCGGGTGACCGACCTCCAAGAGACCCAGTACTTC
CASSNRVTDLQETQYF
>12|TRBJ2-1|-|TRBV6-1|many
TGTGCCAGCAGTGGGGACCTTAATGAGCAGTTCTTC
CASSGDLNEQFF
>15|TRBJ2-1|TRBD1|TRBV7-8|few
TGTGCCAGCAGCTCCGGGACAGGGGGTTTCAATGAGCAGTTCTTC
CASSSGTGGFNEQFF
>14|TRBJ2-1|TRBD1|TRBV29-1|few
TGCAGCGCCACGACAGGGGGCTCCTACAATGAGCAGTTCTTC
CSATTGGSYNEQFF
>14|TRBJ2-3|TRBD1|TRBV6-2/TRBV6-3|many
TGTGCCAGCAAACGACAGGGGGAAAGCGATACGCAGTATTTT
CASKRQGESDTQYF
>12|TRBJ2-3|-|TRBV20-1|many
TGCAGTGCGCCCTGGCCGAGGGATACGCAGTATTTT
CSAPWPRDTQYF
>14|TRBJ2-5|TRBD2|TRBV20-1|-
TGCAGTGCTAGAGCTCGCAGGGAGGGCGAGACCCAGTACTTC
CSARARREGETQYF
>14|TRBJ2-7|TRBD1|TRBV11-2|-
TGTGCCAGCAGCCCCCGGGACAGGGGGCTCGAGCAGTACTTC
CASSPRDRGLEQYF
>15|TRBJ2-5|-|TRBV27|few
TGTGCCAGCAGTTTCCTTGACAGGCGCCAAGAGACCCAGTACTTC
CASSFLDRRQETQYF
>17|TRBJ1-5|-|TRBV6-5|few
TGTGCCAGCAGCCCCTCCGGCTGGACAGCAGGATTTCAGCCCCAGCATTTT
CASSPSGWTAGFQPQHF
>15|TRBJ1-5|TRBD1|TRBV28|few
TGTGCCAGCAGTCCGACAGGGGCCTTCAATCAGCCCCAGCATTTT
CASSPTGAFNQPQHF
>12|TRBJ2-7|-|TRBV6-1|few
TGTGCCAGCAGAGAACTTACCTACGAGCAGTACTTC
CASRELTYEQYF
>15|TRBJ1-2|TRBD1|TRBV6-5|many
TGTGCCAGCAGGGAACCGGGACAGGGATTCTATGGCTACACCTTC
CASREPGQGFYGYTF
>12|TRBJ2-2|-|TRBV7-9|few
TGTGCCGACCGGCGAGATACCGGGGAGCTGTTTTTT
CADRRDTGELFF
>16|TRBJ1-2|-|TRBV21-1|-
TGTGCCAGCAGCGACATTGGGGCGCAGGGCGCCTATGGCTACACCTTC
CASSDIGAQGAYGYTF
>12|TRBJ2-2|-|TRBV24-1|few
TGTGCCACCAGTGATTTGTCCGGGGAGCTGTTTTTT
CATSDLSGELFF
>16|TRBJ2-3|TRBD2|TRBV3-1|-
TGTGCCAGCAGCCCACACGGGGGGGCCAGCACAGATACGCAGTATTTT
CASSPHGGASTDTQYF
>14|TRBJ2-5|-|TRBV5-1|few
TGCGCCAGCAGCTTGGGCTCCGCCCAAGAGACCCAGTACTTC
CASSLGSAQETQYF
>16|TRBJ1-6|-|TRBV6-2/TRBV6-3|few
TGTGCCAGCAGTTACGGGCGGCATATCCCGTCTTCACCCCTCCACTTT
CASSYGRHIPSSPLHF
>17|TRBJ2-1|-|TRBV7-2|-
TGTGCCAGCAGCGTCGCGGGAATTAGGAGCTCCTACAATGAGCAGTTCTTC
CASSVAGIRSSYNEQFF
>15|TRBJ2-1|-|TRBV15|-
TGTGCCACCAGCAGAGATAGGATGAGAGCACAGGAGCAGTTCTTC
CATSRDRMRAQEQFF
>15|TRBJ2-2|-|TRBV20-1|many
TGCAGTACGAAACAGACAGCAGGGGACACCGGGGAGCTGTTTTTT
CSTKQTAGDTGELFF
>17|TRBJ2-3|-|TRBV4-1|-
TGCGCCAGCAGCCAAGATAGGAGGCAGTCTAGCACAGATACGCAGTATTTT
CASSQDRRQSSTDTQYF
>13|TRBJ1-5|-|TRBV12-3/TRBV12-4|many
TGTGCCAGCAGTGGACGGGTCAATCAGCCCCAGCATTTT
CASSGRVNQPQHF
>12|TRBJ1-2|-|TRBV29-1|many
TGCAGCGGGGGGGGGAAGTTGCAGGGCTACACCTTC
CSGGGKLQGYTF
>15|TRBJ2-3|-|TRBV11-1|-
TGTGCCAGCAGCTTTGGCGTGAGGGCCTCAGATACGCAGTATTTT
CASSFGVRASDTQYF
>14|TRBJ2-1|-|TRBV10-3|-
TGTGCCATCACCTCTAGCGAGTCCTACAATGAGCAGTTCTTC
CAITSSESYNEQFF
>15|TRBJ2-4|-|TRBV7-9|few
TGTGCCAGCAGCTTAGTCACCACAGCCAAAAACATTCAGTACTTC
CASSLVTTAKNIQYF
>13|TRBJ1-4|-|TRBV10-3|-
TGTGCCATGGCAAAAGGATTAAATGAAAAACTGTTTTTT
CAMAKGLNEKLFF
>15|TRBJ1-1|-|TRBV11-2|-
TGTGCCAGCAGCTTAGACAGGACGAGGAACACTGAAGCTTTCTTT
CASSLDRTRNTEAFF
>16|TRBJ2-3|-|TRBV6-1|-
TGTGCCAGCAGTGAACAGATGGGACACACCACAGATACGCAGTATTTT
CASSEQMGHTTDTQYF
>14|TRBJ1-4|-|TRBV6-2/TRBV6-3|-
TGTGCCAGCAGTATAGCTAGGCGTCGAGAAAAACTGTTTTTT
CASSIARRREKLFF
>16|TRBJ1-2|TRBD1|TRBV28|many
TGTGCCAGCAGTTTACGGCAGGGACAGGGGGCGTTTGGCTACACCTTC
CASSLRQGQGAFGYTF
>14|TRBJ1-6|-|TRBV15|many
TGTGCCACCAGCAGAGATCTCGGGAATTCACCCCTCCACTTT
CATSRDLGNSPLHF
>19|TRBJ2-1|TRBD2|TRBV7-9|few
TGTGCCAGCAGCTTAAAACTAGCGGGGGGGTCGAAACCTTACAATGAGCAGTTCTTC
CASSLKLAGGSKPYNEQFF
>13|TRBJ2-7|-|TRBV7-9|-
TGTGCCAGCAGTTGGGACCGTAACTACGAGCAGTACTTC
CASSWDRNYEQYF
>12|TRBJ1-2|TRBD1|TRBV29-1|few
TGCAGCGCGGGACAGGGCATCTATGGCTACACCTTC
CSAGQGIYGYTF